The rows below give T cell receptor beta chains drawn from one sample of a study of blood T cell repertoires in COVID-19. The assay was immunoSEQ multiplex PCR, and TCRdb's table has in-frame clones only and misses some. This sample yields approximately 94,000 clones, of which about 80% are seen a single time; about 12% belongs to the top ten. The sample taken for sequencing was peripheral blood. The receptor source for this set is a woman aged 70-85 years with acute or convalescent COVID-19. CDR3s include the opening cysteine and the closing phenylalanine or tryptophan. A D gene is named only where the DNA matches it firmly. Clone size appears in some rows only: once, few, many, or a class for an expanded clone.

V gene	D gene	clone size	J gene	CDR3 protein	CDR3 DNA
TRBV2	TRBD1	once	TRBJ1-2	CASILGQGNYGYTF	TGTGCCAGCATTTTAGGACAGGGGAACTATGGCTACACCTTC
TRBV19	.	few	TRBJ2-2	CASSPNGNTGELFF	TGTGCCAGTTCCCCAAACGGGAACACCGGGGAGCTGTTTTTT
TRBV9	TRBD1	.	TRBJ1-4	CASSTSSGTGEKLFF	TGTGCCAGCAGCACATCCTCCGGGACAGGGGAAAAACTGTTTTTT
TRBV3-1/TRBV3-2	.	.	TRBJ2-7	CASSPSPHSHPNFYEQYF	TGTGCCAGCAGCCCGAGCCCACACAGTCATCCAAATTTTTACGAGCAGTACTTC
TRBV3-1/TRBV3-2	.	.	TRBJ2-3	CASSQDLPGTSTDTQYF	TGTGCCAGCAGCCAAGATCTTCCCGGGACTAGCACAGATACGCAGTATTTT
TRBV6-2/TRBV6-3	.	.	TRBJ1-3	CASSLSSADSGNTIYF	TGTGCCAGCAGCCTTAGTTCGGCGGACTCTGGAAACACCATATATTTT
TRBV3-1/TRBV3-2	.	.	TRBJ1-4	CASSSRGEAEKLFF	TGTGCCAGCAGCTCCCGGGGGGAGGCAGAAAAACTGTTTTTT
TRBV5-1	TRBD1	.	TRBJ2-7	CASSSGQGGYEQYF	TGCGCCAGCAGTAGCGGACAGGGGGGCTACGAGCAGTACTTC
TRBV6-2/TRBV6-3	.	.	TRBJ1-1	CASSRLGRAFF	TGTGCCAGCAGTAGACTGGGGAGAGCTTTCTTT
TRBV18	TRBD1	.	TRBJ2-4	CASSSSPSAGQGAKNIQYF	TGTGCCAGCTCATCGTCCCCTTCAGCGGGACAGGGGGCCAAAAACATTCAGTACTTC
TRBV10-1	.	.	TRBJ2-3	CASSVRVTDTQYF	TGCGCCAGCAGTGTTCGGGTCACAGATACGCAGTATTTT
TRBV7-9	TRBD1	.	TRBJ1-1	CASSRTGGSGTEAFF	TGTGCCAGCAGCCGGACAGGGGGGTCGGGCACTGAAGCTTTCTTT
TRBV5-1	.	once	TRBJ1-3	CANSPGTFNYGNTIYF	TGCGCCAACAGCCCTGGGACATTCAACTACGGAAACACCATATATTTT
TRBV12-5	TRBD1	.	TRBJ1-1	CASGNPGTVNTEAFF	TGTGCTAGTGGAAATCCCGGGACAGTCAACACTGAAGCTTTCTTT
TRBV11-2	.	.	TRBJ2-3	CASSLGGKSTDTQYF	TGTGCCAGCAGCTTGGGGGGAAAAAGCACAGATACGCAGTATTTT
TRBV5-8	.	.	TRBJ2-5	CASSYPGTGPETQYF	TGTGCCAGCAGCTATCCCGGGACTGGGCCAGAGACCCAGTACTTC
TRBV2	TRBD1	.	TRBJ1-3	CASSGTGGNTIYF	TGTGCCAGCAGTGGGACAGGGGGAAACACCATATATTTT
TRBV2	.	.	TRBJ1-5	CASSVEQSGQPQHF	TGTGCCAGCAGCGTCGAGCAGTCAGGTCAGCCCCAGCATTTT
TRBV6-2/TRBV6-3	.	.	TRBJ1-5	CASSYSTTTLTRGNQPQHF	TGTGCCAGCAGTTACTCGACCACTACGCTCACTAGGGGCAATCAGCCCCAGCATTTT
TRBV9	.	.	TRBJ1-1	CASSEGSQRTEAFF	TGTGCCAGCAGCGAGGGGTCCCAGCGCACTGAAGCTTTCTTT
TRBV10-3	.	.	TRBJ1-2	CAISSQQVYGYTF	TGTGCCATCAGCTCCCAGCAGGTCTATGGCTACACCTTC
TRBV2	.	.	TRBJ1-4	CASSESSGGKLFF	TGTGCCAGCAGTGAAAGTTCCGGCGGGAAACTGTTTTTT
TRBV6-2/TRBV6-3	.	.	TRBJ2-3	CASSFPISPDSSTDTQYF	TGTGCCAGCAGTTTTCCGATTTCTCCGGACTCCTCCACAGATACGCAGTATTTT
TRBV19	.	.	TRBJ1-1	CASTLTGNTEAFF	TGTGCCAGTACCTTGACAGGAAACACTGAAGCTTTCTTT
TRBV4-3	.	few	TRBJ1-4	CASSQDMAGAFNNEKLFF	TGCGCCAGCAGCCAAGATATGGCAGGGGCCTTCAATAATGAAAAACTGTTTTTT
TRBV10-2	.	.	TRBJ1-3	CASSEGVGNTIYF	TGCGCCAGCAGTGAAGGGGTGGGAAACACCATATATTTT
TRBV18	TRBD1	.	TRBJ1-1	CASSPGQGNTEAFF	TGTGCCAGCTCACCAGGACAGGGGAACACTGAAGCTTTCTTT
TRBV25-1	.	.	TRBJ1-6	CASSDSPRSLHF	TGTGCCAGCAGTGATTCCCCTAGATCCCTCCACTTT
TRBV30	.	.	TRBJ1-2	CAWSWQGIYGYTF	TGTGCCTGGAGTTGGCAGGGGATCTATGGCTACACCTTC
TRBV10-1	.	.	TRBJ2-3	CASSEGTVRTDTQYF	TGCGCCAGCAGTGAGGGAACAGTGAGAACAGATACGCAGTATTTT
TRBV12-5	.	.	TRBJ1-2	CASGLAPSGERFGYTF	TGTGCTAGTGGTTTGGCACCCTCGGGGGAGAGGTTTGGCTACACCTTC
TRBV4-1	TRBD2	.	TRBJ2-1	CASRPTGLAGYNEQFF	TGCGCCAGCAGACCCACCGGATTAGCGGGGTACAATGAGCAGTTCTTC
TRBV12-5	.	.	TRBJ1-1	CASGLNTGKAFF	TGTGCTAGTGGTTTGAACACAGGCAAAGCTTTCTTT
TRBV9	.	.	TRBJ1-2	CASSADQTGGYTF	TGTGCCAGCAGCGCGGACCAGACGGGGGGCTACACCTTC
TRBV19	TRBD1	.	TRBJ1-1	CATRDRGPTEAFF	TGTGCCACCCGGGACAGGGGGCCCACTGAAGCTTTCTTT
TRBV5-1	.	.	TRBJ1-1	CASSLVQSEAFF	TGCGCCAGCAGCTTGGTCCAGTCTGAAGCTTTCTTT
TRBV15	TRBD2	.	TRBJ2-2	CATSPRGPRGGSTGELFF	TGTGCCACCAGCCCCCGTGGGCCGCGGGGAGGGAGCACCGGGGAGCTGTTTTTT
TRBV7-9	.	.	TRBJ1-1	CASSFGKNTEAFF	TGTGCCAGCAGCTTCGGGAAAAACACTGAAGCTTTCTTT
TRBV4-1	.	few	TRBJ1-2	CASSQANAGMNYGYTF	TGCGCCAGCAGCCAAGCTAACGCAGGGATGAACTATGGCTACACCTTC
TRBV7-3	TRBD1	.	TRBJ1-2	CASSQDRGSGYTF	TGTGCCAGCAGCCAGGACAGGGGCTCTGGCTACACCTTC
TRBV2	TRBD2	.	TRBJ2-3	CASSEQASGGTDTQYF	TGTGCCAGCAGTGAACAGGCTAGCGGGGGAACAGATACGCAGTATTTT
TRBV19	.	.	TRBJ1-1	CATHPTPQNLKNTEAFF	TGTGCCACTCACCCCACCCCCCAGAACCTGAAAAACACTGAAGCTTTCTTT
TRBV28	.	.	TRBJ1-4	CASSFTRGEKLFF	TGTGCCAGCAGTTTTACCAGGGGTGAAAAACTGTTTTTT
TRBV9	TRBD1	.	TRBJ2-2	CASSVGRTGGTGELFF	TGTGCCAGCAGCGTGGGAAGGACAGGGGGTACCGGGGAGCTGTTTTTT
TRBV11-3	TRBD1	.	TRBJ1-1	CASSPTRQGEAFF	TGTGCCAGCAGCCCAACTCGACAGGGTGAAGCTTTCTTT